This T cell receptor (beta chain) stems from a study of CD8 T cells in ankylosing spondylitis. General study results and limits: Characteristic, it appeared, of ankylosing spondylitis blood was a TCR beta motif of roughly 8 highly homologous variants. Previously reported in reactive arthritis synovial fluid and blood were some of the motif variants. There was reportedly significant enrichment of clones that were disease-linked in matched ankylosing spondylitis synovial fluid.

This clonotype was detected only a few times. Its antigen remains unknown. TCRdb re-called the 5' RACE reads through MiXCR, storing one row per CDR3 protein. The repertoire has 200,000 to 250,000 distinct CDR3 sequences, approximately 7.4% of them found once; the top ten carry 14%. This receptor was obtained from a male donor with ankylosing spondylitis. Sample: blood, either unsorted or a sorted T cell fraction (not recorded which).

CDR3 sequence: CASSLGLTGLGIDTQYF. The DNA for the CDR3 is TGTGCCAGCAGCTTAGGGCTCACGGGACTGGGAATAGATACGCAGTATTTT. The V call is TRBV7-2, the J call TRBJ2-3, with D possibly TRBD2 on 6 matching bases. From germline, CDR1 is SGHTA and CDR2 FQGNSA. V lost 1 base and J 5 bases, leaving 19 bases between the germline ends. The CDR3 is made up of 17 amino acids.